This paragraph reports one TCR beta chain. This clone came up once. Which antigen it targets is not known. Base qualities are not provided; no much larger clone lies one nucleotide away. Spanning cysteine to phenylalanine, the CDR3 consists of 17 amino acids. Only the CDR3 region is kept as DNA, spanning 51 bases read in frame from base 1. Cut back by 5 bases and 2 bases, the V and J ends lie 22 bases apart. CDR1 and CDR2, looked up from the germline V gene (reference sequence), are SEHNR and FQNEAQ. This sample was included in a study of control samples from healthy donors and cancer patients (dated by TCRdb to the early 2020s). The protocol used for the library was the immunoSEQ multiplex PCR assay. TCRdb limited this immuneACCESS table to in-frame rearrangements with V and J called. A share of clones is missing; checked studies link under half to unresolved V genes, and the rest is unexplained. Counted in this sample were about 44,000 clones; over 75% of them appeared once. The biggest ten clones account for roughly 10% of the sample.

The sequence was obtained from a woman in her sixties with lung cancer. This receptor chain uses TRBV7-9 and TRBJ2-7; the best D guess is TRBD2, with 7 bases matching. Sequencing input: PBMCs. Read as DNA, the sequence is TGTGCCAGCAGCCGGGGGGCCACTAAGCGGGACACCTACGAGCAGTACTTC. It translates to CASSRGATKRDTYEQYF.